The sequence of this T cell receptor beta chain was determined in a study of blood T cell repertoires in COVID-19. Assay: immunoSEQ multiplex PCR; the TCRdb copy retains only in-frame clones and omits some. The sample lists about 250,000 clones; 85% to 95% were seen once. CDR3 length: 15 amino acids. Per the germline V gene, CDR1 is SGDLS and CDR2 is YYNGEE. V was cut by 0 bases and J by 3 bases, with 10 bases left in between. Resolution of symptoms, clearance, or two negative PCRs was present in recovered Cohort 3 donors. This chain links TRBV9 with TRBJ2-1; tentative D call: TRBD2 (5 bases). The specimen sequenced was PBMCs or T cells enriched from blood (not recorded which). The TCR originated in a young woman who had recovered from COVID-19. The CDR3 nucleotides are TGTGCCAGCAGCGTAGAGGGAGCGGACTACAATGAGCAGTTCTTC. It translates to CASSVEGADYNEQFF.